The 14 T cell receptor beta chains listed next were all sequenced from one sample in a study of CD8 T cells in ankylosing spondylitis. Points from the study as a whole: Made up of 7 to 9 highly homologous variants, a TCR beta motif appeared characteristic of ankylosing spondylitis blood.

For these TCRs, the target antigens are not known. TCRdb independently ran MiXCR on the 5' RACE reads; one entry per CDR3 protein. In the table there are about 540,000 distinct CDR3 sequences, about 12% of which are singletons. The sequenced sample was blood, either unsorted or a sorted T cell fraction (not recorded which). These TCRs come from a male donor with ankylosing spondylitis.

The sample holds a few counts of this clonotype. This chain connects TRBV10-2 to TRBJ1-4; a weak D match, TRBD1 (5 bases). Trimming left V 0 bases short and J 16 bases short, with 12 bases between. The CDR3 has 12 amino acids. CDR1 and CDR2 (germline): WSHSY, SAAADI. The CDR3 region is CASSESHRSQFF. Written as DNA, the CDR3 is TGCGCCAGCAGTGAGTCGCACAGGAGCCAGTTTTTT.

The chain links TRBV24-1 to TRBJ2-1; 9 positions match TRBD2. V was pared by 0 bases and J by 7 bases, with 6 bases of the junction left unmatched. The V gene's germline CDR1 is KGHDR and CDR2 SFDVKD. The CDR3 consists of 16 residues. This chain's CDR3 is CATSDLVRGRVNEQFF. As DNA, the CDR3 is TGTGCCACCAGTGATTTGGTTCGCGGGAGGGTTAATGAGCAGTTCTTC.

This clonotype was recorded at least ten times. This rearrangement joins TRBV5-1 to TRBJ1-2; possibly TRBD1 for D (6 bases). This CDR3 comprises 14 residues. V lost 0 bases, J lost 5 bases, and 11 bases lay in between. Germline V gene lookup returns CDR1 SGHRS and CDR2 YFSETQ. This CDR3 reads CASSLDRAGYGYTF. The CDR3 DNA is TGCGCCAGCAGCTTGGACAGGGCAGGATATGGCTACACCTTC. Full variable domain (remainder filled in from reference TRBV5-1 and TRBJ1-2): KAGVTQTPRYLIKTRGQQVTLSCSPISGHRSVSWYQQTPGQGLQFLFEYFSETQRNKGNFPGRFSGRQFSNSRSEMNVSTLELGDSALYLCASSLDRAGYGYTFGSGTRLTVV.

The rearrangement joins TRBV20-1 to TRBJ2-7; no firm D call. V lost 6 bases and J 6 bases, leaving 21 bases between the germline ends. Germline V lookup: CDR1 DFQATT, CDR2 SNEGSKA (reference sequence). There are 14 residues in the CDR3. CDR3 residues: CSATNSESFSEQYV. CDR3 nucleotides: TGCAGTGCGACGAACAGCGAGTCCTTTAGCGAGCAGTACGTC.

CDR3 region: CASSVDPRENTEAFF. The CDR3 DNA sequence: TGTGCCAGCAGCGTAGATCCGAGAGAGAACACTGAAGCTTTCTTT. The rearrangement uses TRBV9 and TRBJ1-1; D uncertain. V was pared by 0 bases and J by 1 base, with 10 bases between. Germline assignment: CDR1 SGDLS and CDR2 YYNGEE. The CDR3 sequence is 15 residues long.

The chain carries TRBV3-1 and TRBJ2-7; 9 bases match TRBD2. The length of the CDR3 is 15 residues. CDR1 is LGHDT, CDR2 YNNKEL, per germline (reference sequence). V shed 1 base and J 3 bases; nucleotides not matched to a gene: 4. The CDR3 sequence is CASSQGASGVYEQYV. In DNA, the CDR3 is TGTGCCAGCAGCCAAGGGGCTAGCGGGGTCTACGAGCAGTACGTC.

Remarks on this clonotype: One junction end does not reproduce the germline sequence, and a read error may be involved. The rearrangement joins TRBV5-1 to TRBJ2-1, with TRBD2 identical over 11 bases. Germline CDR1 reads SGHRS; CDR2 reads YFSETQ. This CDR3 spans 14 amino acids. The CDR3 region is CASTATSGKDEQFF. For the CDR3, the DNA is TGCGCAAGCACAGCGACTAGCGGGAAGGATGAGCAGTTCTTC.

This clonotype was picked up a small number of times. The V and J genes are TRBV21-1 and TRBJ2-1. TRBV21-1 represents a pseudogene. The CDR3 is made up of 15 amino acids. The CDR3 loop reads CASSKVAEPYNEQFF. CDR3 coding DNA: TGTGCCAGCAGCAAAGTGGCGGAACCTTACAATGAGCAGTTCTTC.

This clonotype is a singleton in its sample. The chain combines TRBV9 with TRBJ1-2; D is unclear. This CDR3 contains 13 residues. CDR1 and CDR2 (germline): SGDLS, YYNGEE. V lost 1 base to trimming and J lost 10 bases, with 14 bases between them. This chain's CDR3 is CASSVTGFSDYTF. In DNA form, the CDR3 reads TGTGCCAGCAGCGTAACCGGATTTAGTGACTACACCTTC.

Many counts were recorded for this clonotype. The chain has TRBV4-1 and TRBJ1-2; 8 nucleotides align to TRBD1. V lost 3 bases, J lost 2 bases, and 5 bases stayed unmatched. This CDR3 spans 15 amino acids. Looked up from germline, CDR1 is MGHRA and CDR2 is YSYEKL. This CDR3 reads CASSQSRTGNYGYTF. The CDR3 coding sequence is TGCGCCAGCAGCCAGAGCCGGACAGGGAACTATGGCTACACCTTC.

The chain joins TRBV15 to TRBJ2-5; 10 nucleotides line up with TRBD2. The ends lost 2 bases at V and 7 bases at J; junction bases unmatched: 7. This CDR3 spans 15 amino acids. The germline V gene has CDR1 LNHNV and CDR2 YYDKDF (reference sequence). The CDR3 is CATSRRSGRAGTQYF. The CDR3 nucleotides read TGTGCCACCAGCAGACGGAGCGGGAGGGCCGGGACCCAGTACTTC.

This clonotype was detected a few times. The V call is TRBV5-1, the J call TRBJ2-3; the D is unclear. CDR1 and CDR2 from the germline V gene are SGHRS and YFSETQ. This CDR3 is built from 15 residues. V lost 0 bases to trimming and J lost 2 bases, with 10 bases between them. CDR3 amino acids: CASSLGVPATDTQYF. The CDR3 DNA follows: TGCGCCAGCAGCTTGGGAGTCCCCGCCACAGATACGCAGTATTTT.

This CDR3 reads CASSSIRATEKANTGELFF. In nucleotides, the CDR3 is TGTGCCAGCAGCTCCATCAGGGCGACAGAGAAAGCGAACACCGGGGAGCTGTTTTTT. The genes are TRBV11-2 and TRBJ2-2; a possible D gene is TRBD1 (5 bases). The ends were cut back, 4 bases at V and 0 bases at J, with 21 bases in the middle. This CDR3 is built from 19 residues. CDR1 is SGHAT and CDR2 is FQNNGV in the germline V gene.

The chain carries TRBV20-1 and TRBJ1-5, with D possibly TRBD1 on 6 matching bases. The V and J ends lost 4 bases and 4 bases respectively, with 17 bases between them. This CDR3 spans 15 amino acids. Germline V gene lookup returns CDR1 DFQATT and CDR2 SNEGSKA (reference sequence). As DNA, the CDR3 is TGCAGTGCTACTGTAGGGGGGCTCGGTAATCAGCCCCAGCATTTT. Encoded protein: CSATVGGLGNQPQHF.